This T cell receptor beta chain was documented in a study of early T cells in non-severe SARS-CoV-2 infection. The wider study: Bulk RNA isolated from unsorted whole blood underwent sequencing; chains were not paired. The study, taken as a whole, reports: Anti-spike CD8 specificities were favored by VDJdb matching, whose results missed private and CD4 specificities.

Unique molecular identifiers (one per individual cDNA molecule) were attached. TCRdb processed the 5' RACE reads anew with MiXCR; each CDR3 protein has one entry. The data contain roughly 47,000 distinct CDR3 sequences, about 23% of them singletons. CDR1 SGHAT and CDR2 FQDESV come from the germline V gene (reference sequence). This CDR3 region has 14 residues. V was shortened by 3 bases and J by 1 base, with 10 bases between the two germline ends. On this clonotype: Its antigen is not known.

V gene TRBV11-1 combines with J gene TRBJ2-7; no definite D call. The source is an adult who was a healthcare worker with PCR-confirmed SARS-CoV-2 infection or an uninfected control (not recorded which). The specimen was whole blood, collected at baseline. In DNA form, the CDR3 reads TGTGCCAGCAGCTTTTTCGGGCGATCCTACGAGCAGTACTTC. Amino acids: CASSFFGRSYEQYF.